Sequencing of this T cell receptor beta chain was carried out in a study of CD8+CD57+ T cells in acquired aplastic anemia. Patients chosen for sequencing had CD8+CD57+ cells that had expanded, as shown by flow cytometry. Using genomic DNA as the template, TCR beta VDJ and CDR3 profiling was carried out. TCRdb recomputed calls from the reads with MiXCR, one row per CDR3 protein. The sample includes fewer than 200,000 distinct CDR3 sequences, over 55% of them seen just once. The germline CDR1 and CDR2 sequences are SGHTA and FQGNSA. V shed 10 bases, J shed 6 bases, and the junction held 10 bases outside the gene matches. The CDR3 totals 15 residues.

The V gene is TRBV7-2, the J gene TRBJ2-7; 15 bases align to TRBD2. The receptor comes from a human donor with aplastic anemia. Sequenced material: sorted CD4+, CD8+, or CD8+CD57+ T cells (not recorded which) from PBMCs. The chain's CDR3 is CATAHGLAGGREQYF. CDR3 coding DNA: TGTGCCACCGCTCACGGACTAGCGGGGGGGCGCGAGCAGTACTTC.